These 20 T cell receptor beta chains were all obtained from the same sample, sequenced in a study of T cell responses to AZD1222 COVID-19 vaccine. The data were produced by immunoSEQ multiplex PCR, yet TCRdb's version contains in-frame clones alone and is incomplete. The repertoire holds 90,000 to 150,000 clones, with around nine tenths as singletons. The sample in question was peripheral blood, obtained on day 0 of AZD1222 vaccination. All receptors come from an adult in good health.

The genes are TRBV5-4 and TRBJ2-7; 11 nucleotides agree with TRBD2. The V and J ends lost 4 bases and 1 base, in that order; junction bases with no gene match: 4. The CDR3 runs 15 residues. Germline CDR1 reads SGHNT; CDR2 reads YYREEE (reference sequence). Here the CDR3 reads CASSGGLAVSYEQYF. CDR3 sequence (DNA): TGTGCCAGCAGCGGGGGACTAGCGGTATCCTACGAGCAGTACTTC.

This clone showed up just once. The V gene is TRBV4-2, the J gene TRBJ2-1; 14 nucleotides agree with TRBD2. CDR1 is LGHNA, CDR2 YNFKEQ, per germline. The CDR3 length is 16 residues. The J segment lost 3 bases and the V segment lost 3 bases, leaving 1 base of the junction unmatched. The CDR3 bases are TGTGCCAGCAGCCAGGGACTAGCGGGGGACTACAATGAGCAGTTCTTC. The encoded protein is CASSQGLAGDYNEQFF.

The gene calls are TRBV6-2 or TRBV6-3 and TRBJ1-2, with D perhaps TRBD1 (5 bases). CDR1 is MNHEY and CDR2 is SVGEGT in the germline V gene. This CDR3 has 15 amino acids. V lost 4 bases and J 4 bases, leaving 16 bases between the germline ends. The CDR3 reads CASSSQSTGVYGYTF. The CDR3 DNA sequence: TGTGCCAGCAGTTCTCAATCTACAGGAGTCTATGGCTACACCTTC.

In this sample, this clone turned up once. The chain joins TRBV15 to TRBJ1-1, with TRBD1 as a possible D gene (5 bases). This CDR3 is built from 18 residues. The V and J ends lost 9 bases and 3 bases respectively, with 29 bases between them. The V gene's germline CDR1 is LNHNV and CDR2 YYDKDF (reference sequence). For the CDR3, the DNA is TGTGCCACATCAGCAGGAGTGGTGATAAGGGGCGTTGACACTGAAGCTTTCTTT. It translates to CATSAGVVIRGVDTEAFF. Based on the CDR3 plus reference TRBV15 and TRBJ1-1, the full variable domain is DAMVIQNPRYQVTQFGKPVTLSCSQTLNHNVMYWYQQKSSQAPKLLFHYYDKDFNNEADTPDNFQSRRPNTSFCFLDIRSPGLGDTAMYLCATSAGVVIRGVDTEAFFGQGTRLTVV.

The CDR3, as DNA: TGCGCCAGCAGCACCCAGGGCAGGGCAGGGGACGAAAAACTGTTTTTT. Translation: CASSTQGRAGDEKLFF. The chain employs TRBV5-1 and TRBJ1-4, with D possibly being TRBD1 (6 bases). Trimming cost V 4 bases and J 8 bases, with 21 bases left between them. CDR1 SGHRS and CDR2 YFSETQ come from the germline V gene. This CDR3 has 16 amino acids.

The V gene is TRBV5-1, the J gene TRBJ1-5; D is uncertain. The germline gives CDR1 SGHRS, CDR2 YFSETQ. Trimming cost V 0 bases and J 3 bases, with 7 bases left between them. CDR3 length: 14 residues. As DNA, the CDR3 is TGCGCCAGCAGCTTGGATGGGGTCAATCAGCCCCAGCATTTT. Protein sequence: CASSLDGVNQPQHF.

The chain combines TRBV27 with TRBJ1-6; 11 bases line up with TRBD1. The CDR3 contains 15 residues. Germline CDR1 is MNHEY and CDR2 is SMNVEV (reference sequence). The V and J ends lost 5 bases and 4 bases, in that order; junction bases with no gene match: 1. CDR3 amino acids: CASSGTGGYNSPLHF. DNA for the CDR3: TGTGCCAGCAGTGGGACAGGGGGTTATAATTCACCCCTCCACTTT.

The chain combines TRBV2 with TRBJ1-5, with D perhaps matching TRBD1 (5 bases). The germline gives CDR1 SNHLY, CDR2 FYNNEI. The CDR3 length is 15 residues. The V and J ends lost 1 base and 3 bases respectively, with 10 bases between them. The CDR3, as DNA: TGTGCCAGCAGTGAAGGACAGAATTACAATCAGCCCCAGCATTTT. The encoded protein is CASSEGQNYNQPQHF.

V gene TRBV5-5 combines with J gene TRBJ2-2; TRBD2 might be the D (6 bases). Germline values: CDR1 SGHKS, CDR2 YYEKEE (reference sequence). Trimming removed 3 bases from V and 1 base from J, with 16 bases in between. The CDR3 runs to 17 residues. CDR3 protein: CASSSPGGGVNTGELFF. The CDR3, as DNA: TGTGCCAGCAGCTCTCCCGGCGGAGGGGTGAACACCGGGGAGCTGTTTTTT.

Regarding this clone: Other DNA variants within this sample encode the same CDR3. The V and J genes are TRBV29-1 and TRBJ1-5; the match to TRBD1 covers 7 bases. Germline CDR1 and CDR2: SQVTM and ANQGSEA. This CDR3 spans 12 amino acids. Unmatched junction bases numbered 3, after V lost 6 bases and J lost 4 bases. The CDR3 region is CSVAQGNQPQHF. The CDR3 DNA follows: TGCAGCGTGGCACAGGGGAATCAGCCCCAGCATTTT.

The chain links TRBV19 to TRBJ1-3; 7 bases agree with TRBD1. CDR1 is LNHDA and CDR2 is SQIVND in the germline V gene (reference sequence). This CDR3 spans 15 amino acids. V lost 5 bases and J lost 0; bases outside the gene matches: 4. CDR3: CASSSRGNSGNTIYF. The CDR3 DNA follows: TGTGCCAGTAGTTCCAGGGGGAACTCTGGAAACACCATATATTTT.

The chain uses TRBV27 and TRBJ1-2, with D perhaps matching TRBD1 (6 bases). V was shortened by 6 bases and J by 2 bases, with 13 bases between the two germline ends. This CDR3 has 14 residues. Germline assignment: CDR1 MNHEY and CDR2 SMNVEV (reference sequence). CDR3 amino acids: CASSRGTPNYGYTF. CDR3 bases: TGTGCCAGCAGCCGTGGGACACCGAACTATGGCTACACCTTC.

This clone was picked up one time. The rearrangement uses TRBV12-3 or TRBV12-4 and TRBJ1-1, with TRBD1 as a possible D gene (5 bases). This CDR3 contains 12 residues. Between the trimmed V and J ends, which lost 8 bases and 8 bases, there was a span of 15 bases. This CDR3 is CASGLGTTEAFF. CDR3 nucleotide sequence: TGTGCCAGCGGGCTTGGGACGACAGAAGCTTTCTTT.

The V and J genes are TRBV13 and TRBJ1-2; D is unclear. V lost 3 bases to trimming and J lost 3 bases, with 2 bases between them. The CDR3 has 11 residues. Germline V gene data show CDR1 as PRHDT and CDR2 as FYEKMQ (reference sequence). CDR3 bases: TGTGCCAGCAGCTTGGACTATGGCTACACCTTC. This gives the protein CASSLDYGYTF.

The chain couples TRBV10-3 to TRBJ2-7; TRBD2 agrees at 8 bases. CDR3 size: 13 residues. The V segment lost 3 bases and the J segment 7 bases; nucleotides outside the gene matches: 5. CDR1 and CDR2 from the germline V gene are ENHRY and SYGVKD. CDR3 loop: CAISDGGAEEQYF. Written as DNA, the CDR3 is TGTGCCATCAGTGACGGGGGGGCCGAGGAGCAGTACTTC.

The V and J genes are TRBV7-2 and TRBJ1-3, with 11 positions matching TRBD1. V lost 4 bases and J lost 0; bases outside the gene matches: 5. Per the germline V gene, CDR1 is SGHTA and CDR2 is FQGNSA. CDR3 length: 17 amino acids. CDR3 sequence reads: CASSSGQGASSGNTIYF. Written as DNA, the CDR3 is TGTGCCAGCAGCTCTGGACAGGGGGCGAGCTCTGGAAACACCATATATTTT.

The chain is built from TRBV6-5 and TRBJ1-1; D is ambiguous. The CDR3 sequence is 15 residues long. V was clipped by 6 bases and J by 4 bases, with 18 bases between them. Germline values: CDR1 MNHEY, CDR2 SVGAGI. Here the CDR3 DNA reads TGTGCCAGCAGACAGTTATCTTTAGCGATCACTGAAGCTTTCTTT. The encoded protein is CASRQLSLAITEAFF.

The chain employs TRBV20-1 and TRBJ2-7, with a weak D call TRBD2 (7 bases). V lost 3 bases and J lost 2, with 20 bases in between. CDR3 length equals 16 residues. From germline, CDR1 is DFQATT and CDR2 SNEGSKA (reference sequence). CDR3 DNA: TGCAGTGCTAGTCGGGGGGCCCGCCGACCCACCTACGAGCAGTACTTC. Encoded protein: CSASRGARRPTYEQYF.

J is TRBJ1-2 and V is TRBV5-6; D gene unclear. This CDR3 region has 11 residues. Trimming shortened V by 0 bases and J by 7 bases, and 4 bases separated the two germline ends. CDR1 is SGHDT, CDR2 YYEEEE, per germline. CDR3 DNA sequence: TGTGCCAGCAGCTTGGCAGTTGGCTACACCTTC. Its protein product is CASSLAVGYTF.

This clone was seen only a few times. This chain connects TRBV16 to TRBJ1-2; D is unclear. Trimming removed 0 bases at V and 3 bases at J, with 8 bases between. The CDR3 loop spans 14 amino acids. Germline CDR1 is KGHSY and CDR2 is FQNENV. The DNA for the CDR3 is TGTGCCAGCAGCCAATCACGTGGGGACTATGGCTACACCTTC. Translating gives CASSQSRGDYGYTF.